This T cell receptor (beta chain) was recorded in a study of cytomegalovirus exposure and HLA in healthy donors (TCRdb year 2017). Looking at the study overall: According to a later analysis, the 120 or so validation repertoires were produced on the same platform as the 700 or so repertoires of the first cohort. In addition to the first cohort of 650 to 750 subjects, a separate validation cohort of approximately 120 different subjects was used. The study combined high-throughput TCR immunosequencing, statistical association of individual TCRs with disease status, and machine learning to predict cytomegalovirus infection status. The study was designed to test whether signatures of past pathogen exposure could be identified by cataloging public T cell receptors.

Comments on this clone: Its cognate antigen has yet to be identified. No base qualities exist here, and no much larger clone lies one base off it.

Receptor amplification or capture employed the immunoSEQ multiplex PCR assay. Turning to the authors' computational methods: A statistical classification framework was built for diagnosing cytomegalovirus status from the catalog of TCR beta chain sequences. TCRdb provides this immuneACCESS table in a form limited to in-frame rearrangements. Some clones are lacking; in checked studies, under half of them reflect an unresolved V gene, and why the rest are absent is not known. V and J calls and clone size are given by that table; D and trimming were obtained from the DNA. The sample table contains about 160,000 clones; only one count was recorded for less than 90% of them. Clones ranked in the top ten supply 2% to 2.5% of the sample. The donors belonged to the validation cohort of about 120 subjects, which was separate from the approximately 610-subject first cohort. What the research found in general, with its limitations: The validation cohort had no HLA typing available for a later analysis, so co-occurrence within that cohort was assessed over all 120 or so repertoires. While some public TCRs were present in many individuals, most TCR sequences turned up only very rarely across donors. A total of fewer than 200 TCR beta chains were listed by the study as associated with cytomegalovirus. Of the cluster scores, approximately 95% were above 0 in a later analysis, which found that TCRs clustered in the first cohort also tended to co-occur in the 95 to 150 validation repertoires. According to the authors, the approach could potentially be generalized to other disease states and immunological phenotypes. The classifier was reported to diagnose cytomegalovirus status with high specificity and sensitivity in both the original cohort and the validation cohort. Three of the identified cytomegalovirus-associated TCR beta chains were confirmed in vitro to be specific for cytomegalovirus antigens.

According to the germline V gene, CDR1 reads MRHNA and CDR2 reads SNTAGT. The CDR3 runs 14 residues from the cysteine to the phenylalanine. The sequence is cut down to CDR3 DNA, 42 bases in frame from base 1. Unmatched junction bases come to 1, with V trimmed by 3 bases and J by 1 base. The sequence was obtained from a woman aged 18-35 years in good health and CMV-seronegative. The chain is assembled from TRBV6-4 and TRBJ1-1; a stretch of 8 junction bases matches TRBD1. The sequencing sample was made of PBMCs. The CDR3 has the sequence CASSEQGGNTEAFF. The DNA reads as follows: TGTGCCAGCAGTGAACAGGGGGGGAACACTGAAGCTTTCTTT.